This TCR beta chain is drawn from a study of CD8 T cells in Susac syndrome. RNA was extracted with the RNeasy kit, and a quantity of about 0.45 to 1 ug was reverse transcribed using random hexamers. TCRdb processed the immunoSEQ multiplex PCR reads anew with MiXCR; each CDR3 protein has one entry. The data contain some 120,000 distinct CDR3 sequences, less than 95% of them singletons. The sequenced target, TCR beta, came from blood CD8+ and CD4+ T cells. Sequenced material: CD8+ T cells from PBMCs. The TCR was taken from a human donor in good health.

As DNA, the CDR3 is TGCGCCAGCAGCTTCCGGGACAGCCGGGCAGGCGGCTCCAAAAACATTCAGTACTTC. Its translation is CASSFRDSRAGGSKNIQYF. The chain combines TRBV5-1 with TRBJ2-4; 7 bases are shared with TRBD1. J gave up 2 bases and V 2 bases, and 16 bases lay outside the gene matches. The CDR3 extends over 19 amino acids. CDR1 is SGHRS, CDR2 YFSETQ, per germline.